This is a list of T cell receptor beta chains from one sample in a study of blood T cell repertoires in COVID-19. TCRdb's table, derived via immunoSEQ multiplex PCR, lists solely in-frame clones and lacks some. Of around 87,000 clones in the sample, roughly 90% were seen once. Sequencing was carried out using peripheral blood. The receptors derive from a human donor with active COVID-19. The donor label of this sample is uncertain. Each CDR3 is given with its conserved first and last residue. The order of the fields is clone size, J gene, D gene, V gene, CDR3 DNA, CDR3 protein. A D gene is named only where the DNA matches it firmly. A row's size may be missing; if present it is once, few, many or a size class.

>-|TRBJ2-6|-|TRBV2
TGTGCCAGCAGCCGAAAAGCAGGGGATACTAGTGGGGCCAACGTCCTGACTTTC
CASSRKAGDTSGANVLTF
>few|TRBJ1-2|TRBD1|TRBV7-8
TGTGCCAGCACGGACAGGGGGCCCTCCTCCTTATATGGCTACACCTTC
CASTDRGPSSLYGYTF
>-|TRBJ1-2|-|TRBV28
TGTGCCCCCCAACCGGGTCAGAACTATGGCTACACCTTC
CAPQPGQNYGYTF
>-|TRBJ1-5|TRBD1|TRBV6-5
TGTGCCAGCGGCCCCGGGACAGGGACCACTCAGCCCCAGCATTTT
CASGPGTGTTQPQHF
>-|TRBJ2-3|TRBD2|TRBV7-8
TGTGCCAGCAGCTTAGGGAACGGGGGGGCGGCAGATACGCAGTATTTT
CASSLGNGGAADTQYF
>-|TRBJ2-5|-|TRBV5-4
TGTGCCAGCAGCCCGGAGTTCCAAGAGACCCAGTACTTC
CASSPEFQETQYF
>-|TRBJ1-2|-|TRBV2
TGTGCCAGCAGTGGGACACAGGGTGTAGGCTATGGCTACACCTTC
CASSGTQGVGYGYTF
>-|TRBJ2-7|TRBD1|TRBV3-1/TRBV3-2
TGTGCCAGCAGCCAAGAAGTACAGGGGTACGAGCAGTACTTC
CASSQEVQGYEQYF
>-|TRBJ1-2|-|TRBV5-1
TGCGCCAGCAGCGATAGGGACTTGGGGAACTATGGCTACACCTTC
CASSDRDLGNYGYTF
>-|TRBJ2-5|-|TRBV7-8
TGTGCCAGCAGCTTAGAACAGGGATCCTCCCAAGAGACCCAGTACTTC
CASSLEQGSSQETQYF
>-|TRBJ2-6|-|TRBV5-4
TGTGCCAGCAGCTTGGGGAGGTCTGGGGCCAACGTCCTGACTTTC
CASSLGRSGANVLTF
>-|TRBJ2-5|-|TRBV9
TGTGCCAGCAGCGTACGGGGGAGCCAAGAGACCCAGTACTTC
CASSVRGSQETQYF
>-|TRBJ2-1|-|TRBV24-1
TGTGCCATCGGGAGAGGGGGCGGCTACAATGAGCAGTTCTTC
CAIGRGGGYNEQFF
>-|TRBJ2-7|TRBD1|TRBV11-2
TGTGCCAGCAGCTTTGACAGGGTCCACGAGCAGTACTTC
CASSFDRVHEQYF
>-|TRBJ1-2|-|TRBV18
TGTGCCAGCTCACAAGGGGTTGGCTATGGCTACACCTTC
CASSQGVGYGYTF
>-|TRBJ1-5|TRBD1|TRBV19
TGTGCCAGTATCGGGACAGGGATCAATCAGCCCCAGCATTTT
CASIGTGINQPQHF
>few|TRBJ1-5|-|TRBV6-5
TGTGCCAGCAGTCCCGACAGGCGGCTCGTTCAGCCCCAGCATTTT
CASSPDRRLVQPQHF
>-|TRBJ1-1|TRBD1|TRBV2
TGTGCCAGCAGTAACCAGGGGGCTGACACTGAAGCTTTCTTT
CASSNQGADTEAFF
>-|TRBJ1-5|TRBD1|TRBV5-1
TGCGCCAGCAGCTTGGGGACAGGGGATAATCAGCCCCAGCATTTT
CASSLGTGDNQPQHF